These 30 T cell receptor beta chains share one sample of origin, sequenced in a study of cytomegalovirus exposure and HLA in healthy donors. PCR used 60 Vbeta primers and 13 Jbeta primers. Clones were read by immunoSEQ multiplex PCR, and TCRdb kept only the in-frame ones, dropping some. The sample records fewer than 200,000 clones, approximately 80% being singletons. Sequenced input: PBMCs. The receptors originated from a woman under 30 in good health and CMV-seronegative.

The chain has TRBV5-1 and TRBJ2-6, with D unclear. With 7 bases removed from V and 1 base from J, the gap between germline ends came to 12 bases. Germline-derived CDR1 and CDR2 are SGHRS and YFSETQ. The CDR3 covers 15 residues. The CDR3 loop reads CASASTGSGANVLTF. In DNA form, the CDR3 reads TGCGCCAGCGCATCTACGGGTTCTGGGGCCAACGTCCTGACTTTC.

The chain employs TRBV29-1 and TRBJ1-1; TRBD1 agrees at 7 bases. The V gene's germline CDR1 is SQVTM and CDR2 ANQGSEA. The CDR3 is 16 amino acids. The ends lost 4 bases at V and 0 bases at J; junction bases unmatched: 11. CDR3 amino acids: CSVAVREGALNTEAFF. CDR3 in DNA: TGCAGCGTTGCCGTCCGTGAGGGGGCCCTGAACACTGAAGCTTTCTTT.

The V and J genes are TRBV28 and TRBJ2-1; 9 nucleotides match TRBD2. This CDR3 has 14 residues. CDR1 and CDR2 from the germline V gene are MDHEN and SYDVKM. V shed 7 bases and J 4 bases; nucleotides not matched to a gene: 5. CDR3 sequence: CASNLAGLYNEQFF. The CDR3 DNA sequence: TGTGCCAGCAATCTAGCGGGACTATACAATGAGCAGTTCTTC.

The chain employs TRBV21-1 and TRBJ2-5; TRBD1 is taken as the D call from the table, unchecked against the DNA. TRBV21-1 corresponds to a pseudogene. CDR3 length: 16 residues. CDR3 nucleotide sequence: TGTGCCAGCAGCAAAGAAGACGAGGGGGCCCAAGAGACCCAGTACTTC. Translating gives CASSKEDEGAQETQYF.

This clone appeared a few times. An end of the junction differs from the germline gene, which may be a read error. This rearrangement joins TRBV28 to TRBJ2-2, with D perhaps matching TRBD2 (6 bases). This CDR3 is built from 11 residues. Germline loops: CDR1 MDHEN, CDR2 SYDVKM. In DNA form, the CDR3 reads TGTGCCAGCCCACCTGCCGGGGGGCTGTTTTTT. Encoded protein: CASPPAGGLFF.

Only a few counts were recorded for this clone. This chain's CDR3 is CASSLRQGHLNEQFF. CDR3 DNA: TGCGCCAGCAGCTTGAGACAGGGTCATTTAAATGAGCAGTTCTTC. The gene calls are TRBV5-1 and TRBJ2-1; 7 nucleotides line up with TRBD1. Per the germline V gene, CDR1 is SGHRS and CDR2 is YFSETQ. CDR3 size: 15 residues. The V gene end was trimmed by 1 base and the J gene end by 7 bases; junction bases not matched to a gene: 8.

The chain couples TRBV5-1 to TRBJ2-7, with 10 bases lining up with TRBD2. CDR3 size: 16 residues. Germline V gene sequence: CDR1 SGHRS, CDR2 YFSETQ. V shed 0 bases and J 5 bases; nucleotides not matched to a gene: 8. CDR3 nucleotides: TGCGCCAGCAGCTTGGCAAGCCTAGCGGGAGTAAACGAGCAGTACTTC. This encodes CASSLASLAGVNEQYF. The full variable domain, rest sourced from reference TRBV5-1 and TRBJ2-7, is KAGVTQTPRYLIKTRGQQVTLSCSPISGHRSVSWYQQTPGQGLQFLFEYFSETQRNKGNFPGRFSGRQFSNSRSEMNVSTLELGDSALYLCASSLASLAGVNEQYFGPGTRLTVT.

The chain carries TRBV28 and TRBJ2-3, with D hard to call. There are 12 residues in the CDR3. Germline lookup yields CDR1 MDHEN and CDR2 SYDVKM. V lost 3 bases and J 4 bases, leaving 5 bases between the germline ends. CDR3 amino acids: CASSLRADTQYF. The CDR3, as DNA: TGTGCCAGCAGTTTGAGAGCAGATACGCAGTATTTT.

The rearrangement joins TRBV15 to TRBJ2-5, with 8 positions matching TRBD2. In germline, CDR1 is LNHNV, CDR2 YYDKDF (reference sequence). Trimming took 0 bases from V and 7 from J; bases not matched to a gene: 4. The CDR3 covers 14 residues. CDR3 protein: CATSRELREVTQYF. DNA for the CDR3: TGTGCCACCAGCAGAGAATTGCGGGAGGTGACCCAGTACTTC.

V is TRBV28 and J is TRBJ2-1; 9 bases are shared with TRBD2. Per the germline V gene, CDR1 is MDHEN and CDR2 is SYDVKM. Losses at the gene ends were 8 bases for V and 5 bases for J; bases not matched to a gene: 10. The CDR3 covers 15 residues. The CDR3 spells CASSPNSGGNNEQFF. The CDR3 DNA follows: TGTGCCAGCTCCCCAAATAGCGGGGGAAACAATGAGCAGTTCTTC.

The chain combines TRBV11-1 with TRBJ2-5, with 10 bases that match TRBD2. CDR1 and CDR2 from the germline V gene are SGHAT and FQDESV (reference sequence). CDR3 length equals 17 residues. After removal of 2 bases from V and 3 bases from J, the junction contained 9 bases not matched to a gene. The CDR3 spells CASSLFSLAGDEETQYF. Here the CDR3 DNA reads TGTGCCAGCAGCTTATTTAGCCTAGCGGGAGACGAAGAGACCCAGTACTTC.

This clone was counted a single time. The V and J genes are TRBV5-6 and TRBJ2-7; D might be TRBD2 (5 bases). The germline V gene has CDR1 SGHDT and CDR2 YYEEEE. Trimming pared 5 bases from V and 2 bases from J, leaving 11 bases between. The CDR3 sequence is 13 residues long. Here the CDR3 DNA reads TGTGCCAGCAGTCCGCCCGGGACCTACGAGCAGTACTTC. Translation gives CASSPPGTYEQYF.

This rearrangement joins TRBV6-1 to TRBJ1-1; no firm D call. Germline values: CDR1 MNHNS, CDR2 SASEGT. V lost 5 bases to trimming and J lost 1 base, with 11 bases between them. This CDR3 is 14 amino acids long. CDR3 amino acids: CASSHERQNTEAFF. CDR3 coding DNA: TGTGCCAGCAGTCACGAACGACAGAACACTGAAGCTTTCTTT.

This chain joins TRBV4-2 and TRBJ2-3, with TRBD2 identical over 12 bases. The CDR3 contains 19 residues. The germline V gene encodes CDR1 LGHNA and CDR2 YNFKEQ. Trimming took 0 bases from V and 10 from J; bases not matched to a gene: 17. CDR3 bases: TGTGCCAGCAGCCAAGATCTGGTGACTAGCGGGGGTAAGCCCCATGCGCAGTATTTT. It specifies CASSQDLVTSGGKPHAQYF.

The chain joins TRBV10-3 to TRBJ1-4; D is ambiguous. CDR3 length: 13 amino acids. V shed 4 bases and J shed 3 bases, with 6 bases lying between them. Germline assignment: CDR1 ENHRY and CDR2 SYGVKD. CDR3 in DNA: TGTGCCATCAGTGGGCAGTCTAATGAAAAACTGTTTTTT. It is translated as CAISGQSNEKLFF.

V is TRBV19 and J is TRBJ1-1; weak D call: TRBD1 (6 bases). CDR1 and CDR2 from the germline V gene are LNHDA and SQIVND (reference sequence). Trimming stripped 6 bases from V and 3 bases from J, with 11 bases between. The CDR3 contains 13 residues. In DNA, the CDR3 is TGTGCCAGTAGCGAGGACAGATACACTGAAGCTTTCTTT. It translates to CASSEDRYTEAFF.

J is TRBJ2-1 and V is TRBV18; D ambiguous. The CDR3 spans 15 residues. V was cut by 2 bases and J by 7 bases, with 15 bases left in between. Germline CDR1 reads KGHSH; CDR2 reads LQKENI. CDR3: CASSPFVMRLNEQFF. The CDR3, as DNA: TGTGCCAGCTCACCATTTGTGATGCGTTTGAATGAGCAGTTCTTC. The full variable domain, rest sourced from reference TRBV18 and TRBJ2-1, is NAGVMQNPRHLVRRRGQEARLRCSPMKGHSHVYWYRQLPEEGLKFMVYLQKENIIDESGMPKERFSAEFPKEGPSILRIQQVVRGDSAAYFCASSPFVMRLNEQFFGPGTRLTVL.

The chain uses TRBV4-3 and TRBJ2-5; weak D call: TRBD2 (5 bases). This CDR3 has 16 residues. The germline V and J ends were trimmed by 4 bases and 7 bases, with 22 bases remaining between them. Germline loops: CDR1 LGHNA, CDR2 YSLEER. The CDR3 sequence: CASSPTDERTPGTQYF. CDR3 in DNA: TGCGCCAGCAGCCCCACAGATGAGCGGACCCCTGGGACCCAGTACTTC.

V usage is TRBV10-2 and J usage is TRBJ2-3; a possible D gene is TRBD2 (6 bases). The V gene lost 10 bases and the J gene lost 2 bases, with 22 bases spanning the gap. Germline V gene data show CDR1 as WSHSY and CDR2 as SAAADI. The CDR3 has 16 residues. CDR3 protein: CATSGTYRSNTDTQYF. DNA of the CDR3: TGCGCCACCTCAGGGACTTATCGTTCTAACACAGATACGCAGTATTTT.

The CDR3 nucleotides read TGTGCCAGCAGCAGAACTCCGGGACAGGCTTACGAGCAGTACTTC. Translating it yields CASSRTPGQAYEQYF. This chain links TRBV27 with TRBJ2-7; 8 bases fit TRBD1. Germline CDR1 MNHEY, CDR2 SMNVEV (reference sequence). V trimming: 6 bases; J trimming: 4 bases; junction bases outside the gene matches: 11. The CDR3 has 15 residues.

As for this clone: At one end the junction does not follow the germline gene, possibly because of a read error. V gene TRBV11-2 combines with J gene TRBJ2-7, with D possibly TRBD1 on 6 matching bases. CDR1 is SGHAT and CDR2 is FQNNGV in the germline V gene. The CDR3 totals 14 residues. CDR3 sequence reads: CASSLDRSPYEQYF. The CDR3 DNA is TGTGCCAGCAGCCTAGACAGGTCCCCCTACGAGCAGTACTTC.

V usage is TRBV19 and J usage is TRBJ2-7; no clear D gene. Trimming pared 3 bases from V and 4 bases from J, leaving 16 bases between. Germline lookup yields CDR1 LNHDA and CDR2 SQIVND (reference sequence). The CDR3 is made up of 15 amino acids. The CDR3 DNA reads as TGTGCCAGTAGTATTCCCCGGAGACCTCCTTACGAGCAGTACTTC. The encoded protein is CASSIPRRPPYEQYF.

The chain joins TRBV21-1 to TRBJ1-5; the table names TRBD1, a call not compared with the DNA. TRBV21-1 is classified as a pseudogene. This CDR3 is 15 amino acids long. CDR3 sequence (DNA): TGTGCCAGCAGCTTCGAGACAGAAAGCAATCAGCCCCAGCATTTT. Translation gives CASSFETESNQPQHF.

This clone was seen once. The chain is built from TRBV19 and TRBJ2-3; D might be TRBD2 (6 bases). The germline CDR1 and CDR2 sequences are LNHDA and SQIVND (reference sequence). V dropped 7 bases and J dropped 5 bases, with 16 bases sitting between them. This CDR3 contains 14 residues. The CDR3 loop is CASKGREIIDTQYF. The CDR3 DNA follows: TGTGCCAGTAAGGGACGGGAGATTATAGATACGCAGTATTTT.

This clone was found once. The V call is TRBV7-2, the J call TRBJ1-3; a possible D gene is TRBD1 (6 bases). Germline CDR1 and CDR2: SGHTA and FQGNSA. The CDR3 runs to 15 residues. The V and J ends lost 3 bases and 7 bases respectively, with 16 bases between them. In nucleotides, the CDR3 is TGTGCCAGCAGCTTGCCGACAGGAATCCGGAACACCATATATTTT. Translation: CASSLPTGIRNTIYF.

In this sample, this clone turned up a few times. V is TRBV19 and J is TRBJ2-2; TRBD1 might be the D (6 bases). With 5 bases removed from V and 7 bases from J, the gap between germline ends came to 14 bases. The V gene's germline CDR1 is LNHDA and CDR2 SQIVND (reference sequence). This CDR3 region has 14 residues. Written as DNA, the CDR3 is TGTGCCAGTAGTGCAACAGGGTACGGCGGGGAGCTGTTTTTT. Its protein is CASSATGYGGELFF.

Written as DNA, the CDR3 is TGTGCCAGCTCACCACGTTGGGACACAAGATCCTACGAGCAGTACTTC. Encoded protein: CASSPRWDTRSYEQYF. The rearrangement joins TRBV18 to TRBJ2-7, with D possibly TRBD1 on 6 matching bases. Germline assignment: CDR1 KGHSH and CDR2 LQKENI. Between the trimmed V and J ends, which lost 1 base and 1 base, there was a span of 14 bases. The CDR3 runs 16 residues.

This clone was seen a handful of times. This rearrangement joins TRBV5-1 to TRBJ2-3; 10 bases match TRBD1. J lost 4 bases, V lost 7 bases, and 6 bases had no gene match. The CDR3 is 14 residues long. The germline CDR1 and CDR2 sequences are SGHRS and YFSETQ. The CDR3 region is CASGTGERSDTQYF. CDR3 DNA: TGCGCCAGCGGGACAGGGGAAAGGTCAGATACGCAGTATTTT.

The V gene is TRBV19, the J gene TRBJ2-7; 8 bases map to TRBD2. This CDR3 has 16 residues. The V gene end was trimmed by 3 bases and the J gene end by 0 bases; junction bases not matched to a gene: 7. The germline gives CDR1 LNHDA, CDR2 SQIVND (reference sequence). This CDR3 is CASSIFGTRNSYEQYF. CDR3 nucleotides: TGTGCCAGTAGTATTTTCGGGACTAGAAACTCCTACGAGCAGTACTTC.

The V call is TRBV21-1, the J call TRBJ2-7; the table assigns TRBD1, which was not confirmed against the DNA. TRBV21-1 has pseudogene status. The CDR3 consists of 16 residues. CDR3 region: CASSKGLGTGPYEQYF. Written as DNA, the CDR3 is TGTGCCAGCAGCAAGGGGCTCGGGACAGGGCCCTACGAGCAGTACTTC.